This T cell receptor (beta chain) was identified during a study of blood T cell repertoires in COVID-19. The overall study: Collection of acute and convalescent COVID-19 samples took place in the United States, Italy and Spain. PBMCs, B-cell-depleted T cells, or T cells were the source of the cDNA or gDNA that made up the material.

In the study's own analysis: Using reference gene primer amplification, nucleated cell counts were estimated. Sequencing used immunoSEQ multiplex PCR; TCRdb keeps in-frame clones, though not all of them. The DNA was the basis for D and trimming; V, J and clone size are from that table. The sample holds around 150,000 clones, 75% to 90% seen once. The CDR3 is made up of 12 amino acids. Between the trimmed V and J ends, which lost 9 bases and 0 bases, there was a span of 9 bases. Per germline, CDR1 MDHEN and CDR2 SYDVKM. This TCR was recovered from a woman in her fifties or sixties with active COVID-19. Sequencing was performed on peripheral blood. The J gene is TRBJ2-7, the V gene TRBV28; D is uncertain. The CDR3: CASATSSYEQYF. In nucleotides, the CDR3 is TGTGCCAGTGCCACCAGCTCCTACGAGCAGTACTTC.